This TCR beta chain was recorded in a study of blood T cell repertoires in COVID-19. Study details: Samples came from the United States, Italy and Spain, spanning acute and convalescent COVID-19. Sources were T cells, B-cell-depleted T cells, or PBMCs; the material itself was cDNA or gDNA.

In the authors' methods: Cell counts per sample came from amplifying reference gene primers. This table comes from immunoSEQ multiplex PCR, and its TCRdb copy is limited to in-frame clones, with some not included. Clone size and V and J calls were adopted from that table, with D and trimming inferred from the DNA. The top ten clones hold around 14% of a sample with about 190,000 clones, roughly four fifths of them seen once. Trimming shortened V by 2 bases and J by 2 bases, and 10 bases separated the two germline ends. The germline gives CDR1 KGHSH, CDR2 LQKENI. This CDR3 spans 14 amino acids. The sequencing sample was made of peripheral blood. This sequence joins TRBV18 and TRBJ2-7; tentative D call: TRBD1 (5 bases). This receptor was obtained from a young man with active or convalescent COVID-19. The CDR3 spells CASSPVDKTYEQYF. CDR3 nucleotides: TGTGCCAGCTCACCAGTGGACAAAACCTACGAGCAGTACTTC. Full variable domain (missing parts from reference TRBV18 and TRBJ2-7): NAGVMQNPRHLVRRRGQEARLRCSPMKGHSHVYWYRQLPEEGLKFMVYLQKENIIDESGMPKERFSAEFPKEGPSILRIQQVVRGDSAAYFCASSPVDKTYEQYFGPGTRLTVT.